One and the same sample provided the 18 T cell receptor beta chains below, sequenced in a study of cytomegalovirus exposure and HLA in healthy donors. PCR amplification relied on 60 Vbeta primers (plus 13 Jbeta primers). Sequencing was performed with immunoSEQ multiplex PCR; in TCRdb, only in-frame clones are kept and a portion is missing. The table has more than 80,000 clones, 60% to 80% seen once. Input material: PBMCs. The source is a boy aged 10-17 years in good health and CMV-seronegative.

This clone has a handful of counts. The rearrangement joins TRBV25-1 to TRBJ2-1; tentative D call: TRBD1 (6 bases). Trimming pared 0 bases from V and 5 bases from J, leaving 11 bases between. The length of the CDR3 is 15 residues. Per germline, CDR1 MGHDK and CDR2 SYGVNS. The CDR3 nucleotides are TGTGCCAGCAGTGAATACGGGACAAAGAACAATGAGCAGTTCTTC. Translated: CASSEYGTKNNEQFF.

The chain uses TRBV5-1 and TRBJ1-1; possibly TRBD1 for D (5 bases). Germline values: CDR1 SGHRS, CDR2 YFSETQ. The germline V and J ends were trimmed by 4 bases and 2 bases, with 15 bases remaining between them. The CDR3 sequence is 15 residues long. CDR3 loop: CASSLVRGVNTEAFF. The CDR3 DNA follows: TGCGCCAGCAGCCTAGTTCGGGGGGTAAACACTGAAGCTTTCTTT.

This chain links TRBV4-1 with TRBJ2-5; TRBD2 might be the D (6 bases). This CDR3 comprises 18 residues. Deletions cut 3 bases from V and 5 bases from J, with 25 bases between. Germline CDR1 is MGHRA and CDR2 is YSYEKL. The CDR3 loop reads CASSQGPTRAEFPETQYF. In DNA form, the CDR3 reads TGCGCCAGCAGCCAGGGGCCGACTAGAGCTGAATTTCCGGAGACCCAGTACTTC.

There are a few counts of this clone. CDR3 coding DNA: TGTGCCAGCAGTAACAGGGGCTTCGGCACTGAAGCTTTCTTT. Amino acid sequence: CASSNRGFGTEAFF. The V gene is TRBV28, the J gene TRBJ1-1, with 7 bases identical to TRBD1. In germline, CDR1 is MDHEN, CDR2 SYDVKM. V was pared by 5 bases and J by 4 bases, with 7 bases of the junction left unmatched. There are 14 residues in the CDR3.

This chain joins TRBV27 and TRBJ2-7, with 10 bases identical to TRBD2. Germline V lookup: CDR1 MNHEY, CDR2 SMNVEV (reference sequence). The CDR3 has 16 residues. J lost 0 bases, V lost 6 bases, and 8 bases had no gene match. The CDR3 region has the DNA TGTGCCAGCAGAGGAGGAGTAGCGGGAGGCTCCTACGAGCAGTACTTC. Its translation: CASRGGVAGGSYEQYF.

The chain uses TRBV7-2 and TRBJ2-3; possible D gene TRBD1, 6 bases. Trimming removed 3 bases at V and 3 bases at J, with 13 bases between. Germline V gene lookup returns CDR1 SGHTA and CDR2 FQGNSA. The CDR3 is 15 amino acids. The CDR3 nucleotides read TGTGCCAGCAGCTTCCCCCCCACAGGGACAGATACGCAGTATTTT. Translating gives CASSFPPTGTDTQYF. The full variable domain, its missing parts supplied by reference TRBV7-2 and TRBJ2-3, is GAGVSQSPSNKVTEKGKDVELRCDPISGHTALYWYRQSLGQGLEFLIYFQGNSAPDKSGLPSDRFSAERTGGSVSTLTIQRTQQEDSAVYLCASSFPPTGTDTQYFGPGTRLTVL.

The rearrangement links TRBV4-1 to TRBJ2-7; 7 bases fit TRBD2. V lost 4 bases and J lost 2; bases outside the gene matches: 8. Germline values: CDR1 MGHRA, CDR2 YSYEKL. The CDR3 runs to 15 residues. This CDR3 is CASSRSSGPTYEQYF. The DNA of the CDR3 is TGCGCCAGCAGCCGGTCTAGCGGACCAACCTACGAGCAGTACTTC.

This chain links TRBV27 with TRBJ2-7; a weak D match, TRBD2 (6 bases). The CDR3 has 12 residues. V was trimmed by 8 bases and J by 5 bases, leaving 13 bases between them. Germline loops: CDR1 MNHEY, CDR2 SMNVEV (reference sequence). In nucleotides, the CDR3 is TGTGCCAGCCTCGGGACTTTACACGAGCAGTACTTC. This codes for CASLGTLHEQYF.

The sample holds one count of this clone. The V gene is TRBV6-5, the J gene TRBJ2-7; D call uncertain. Trimming removed 5 bases from V and 7 bases from J, with 9 bases in between. This CDR3 comprises 11 residues. The germline V gene encodes CDR1 MNHEY and CDR2 SVGAGI. In nucleotides, the CDR3 is TGTGCCAGCAGTAACGGTCGGGAGCAGTACTTC. This sequence encodes CASSNGREQYF.

This clone was seen more than once but under ten times. This chain uses TRBV19 with TRBJ1-6; TRBD1 matches at 9 bases. The V gene's germline CDR1 is LNHDA and CDR2 SQIVND (reference sequence). J lost 8 bases, V lost 4 bases, and 6 bases had no gene match. The CDR3 is 15 residues long. The CDR3 sequence: CASSTDRGGYSPLHF. The CDR3 DNA sequence: TGTGCCAGTAGTACGGACAGGGGCGGTTATTCACCCCTCCACTTT.

This chain connects TRBV19 to TRBJ1-2, with 10 bases aligning to TRBD1. This CDR3 contains 15 residues. V was clipped by 8 bases and J by 2 bases; unmatched bases: 8. Germline V CDR1 and CDR2: LNHDA, SQIVND (reference sequence). Here the CDR3 reads CASPLKGQGNYGYTF. The CDR3 region has the DNA TGTGCCAGTCCCTTGAAGGGACAGGGGAACTATGGCTACACCTTC.

The V gene is TRBV2, the J gene TRBJ2-5; 16 nucleotides align to TRBD2. This CDR3 has 16 amino acids. Germline trimming cut 7 bases from V and 3 bases from J; bases unmatched to any gene: 5. Germline assignment: CDR1 SNHLY and CDR2 FYNNEI. The CDR3 DNA reads as TGTGCCAGCAATAGCGGGACTAGCGGGGGGGAAGAGACCCAGTACTTC. It specifies CASNSGTSGGEETQYF. The full variable domain, with the rest looked up from reference TRBV2 and TRBJ2-5, is EPEVTQTPSHQVTQMGQEVILRCVPISNHLYFYWYRQILGQKVEFLVSFYNNEISEKSEIFDDQFSVERPDGSNFTLKIRSTKLEDSAMYFCASNSGTSGGEETQYFGPGTRLLVL.

This clone was found a few times. This rearrangement joins TRBV10-3 to TRBJ2-7; no firm D call. This CDR3 has 15 amino acids. Germline V gives CDR1 ENHRY, CDR2 SYGVKD. V lost 2 bases and J lost 2, with 13 bases in between. The DNA of the CDR3 is TGTGCCATCAGTGAGGTCGCAGGAACCCCCTACGAGCAGTACTTC. Amino acid sequence: CAISEVAGTPYEQYF.

This clone was detected only a few times. V and J are TRBV2 and TRBJ1-5; the match to TRBD1 covers 9 bases. The length of the CDR3 is 15 residues. V lost 5 bases and J lost 7; bases outside the gene matches: 9. Germline V lookup: CDR1 SNHLY, CDR2 FYNNEI. CDR3 region: CASSSRQGVGQPQHF. For the CDR3, the DNA is TGTGCCAGCAGTTCCCGACAGGGGGTGGGACAGCCCCAGCATTTT.

The rearrangement links TRBV30 to TRBJ1-5; no firm D call. The CDR3 contains 14 residues. The germline gives CDR1 GTSNPN, CDR2 SVGIG (reference sequence). V lost 0 bases to trimming and J lost 4 bases, with 10 bases between them. The DNA for the CDR3 is TGTGCCTGGAGTGTAGTGACACGTAATCAGCCCCAGCATTTT. Its translation is CAWSVVTRNQPQHF.

This clone was picked up a small number of times. The chain combines TRBV19 with TRBJ2-3; D call uncertain. The V end was cut by 1 base, the J end by 6 bases, with 8 bases between. The CDR3 has 13 residues. Germline values: CDR1 LNHDA, CDR2 SQIVND (reference sequence). CDR3 DNA sequence: TGTGCCAGTAGTATAGGGGCCGCCGATACGCAGTATTTT. It translates to CASSIGAADTQYF.

The J gene is TRBJ1-2, the V gene TRBV30; D uncertain. Trimming took off 2 bases at V and 2 bases at J, with 12 bases between the two ends. The CDR3 length is 14 residues. Per the germline V gene, CDR1 is GTSNPN and CDR2 is SVGIG (reference sequence). The CDR3 protein is CAWSTEVRNYGYTF. Here the CDR3 DNA reads TGTGCCTGGAGTACTGAAGTGAGGAACTATGGCTACACCTTC.

This clone was found a few times. The chain links TRBV6-1 to TRBJ1-1; TRBD1 might be the D (5 bases). This CDR3 has 13 amino acids. The germline V gene encodes CDR1 MNHNS and CDR2 SASEGT. V was clipped by 5 bases and J by 6 bases, with 13 bases between them. DNA for the CDR3: TGTGCCAGCAGTTCGGGGGAATTGGCTGAAGCTTTCTTT. Its translation is CASSSGELAEAFF.